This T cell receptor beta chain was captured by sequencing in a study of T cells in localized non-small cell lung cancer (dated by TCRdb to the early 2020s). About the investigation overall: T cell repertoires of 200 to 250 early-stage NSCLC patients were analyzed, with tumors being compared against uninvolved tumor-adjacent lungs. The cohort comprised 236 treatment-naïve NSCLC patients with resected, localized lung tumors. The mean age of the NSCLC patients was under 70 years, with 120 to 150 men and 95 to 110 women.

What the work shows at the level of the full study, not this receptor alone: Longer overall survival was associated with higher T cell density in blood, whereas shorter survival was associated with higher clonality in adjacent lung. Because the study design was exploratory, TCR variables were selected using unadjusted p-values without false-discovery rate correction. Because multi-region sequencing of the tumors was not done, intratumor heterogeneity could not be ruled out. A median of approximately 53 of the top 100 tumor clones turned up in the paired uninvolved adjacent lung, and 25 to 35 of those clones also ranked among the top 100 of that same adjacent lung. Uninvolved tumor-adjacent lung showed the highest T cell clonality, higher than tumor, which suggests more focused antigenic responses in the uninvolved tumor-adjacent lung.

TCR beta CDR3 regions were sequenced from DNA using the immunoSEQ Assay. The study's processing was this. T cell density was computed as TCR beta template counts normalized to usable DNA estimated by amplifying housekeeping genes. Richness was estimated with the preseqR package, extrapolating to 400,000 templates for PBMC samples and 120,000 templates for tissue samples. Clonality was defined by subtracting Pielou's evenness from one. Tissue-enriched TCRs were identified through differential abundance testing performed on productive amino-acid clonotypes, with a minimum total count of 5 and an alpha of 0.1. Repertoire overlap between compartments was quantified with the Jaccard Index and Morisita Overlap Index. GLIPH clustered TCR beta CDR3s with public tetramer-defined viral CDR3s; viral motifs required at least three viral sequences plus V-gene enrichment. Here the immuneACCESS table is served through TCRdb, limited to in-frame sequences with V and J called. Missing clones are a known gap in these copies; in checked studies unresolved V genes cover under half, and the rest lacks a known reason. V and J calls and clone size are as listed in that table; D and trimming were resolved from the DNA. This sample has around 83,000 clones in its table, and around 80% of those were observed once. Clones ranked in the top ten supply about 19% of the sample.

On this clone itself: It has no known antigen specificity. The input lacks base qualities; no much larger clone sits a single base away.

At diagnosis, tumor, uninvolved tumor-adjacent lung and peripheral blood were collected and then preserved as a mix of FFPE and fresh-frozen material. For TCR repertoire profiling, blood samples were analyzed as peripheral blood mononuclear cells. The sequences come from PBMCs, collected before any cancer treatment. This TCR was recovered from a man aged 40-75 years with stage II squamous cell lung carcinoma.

The sequenced DNA: TGTGCCAGCAGGCGTGGGGGGGGAGGAGAAAAACTGTTTTTT. It encodes CASRRGGGGEKLFF. Rearrangement joined TRBV27 to TRBJ1-4; 5 matching bases give a weak D call of TRBD1. Trimming at the junction amounts to 6 bases on V and 8 bases on J, and the germline ends lie 16 bases apart. CDR1 and CDR2 are drawn from the germline V gene (reference sequence): MNHEY, SMNVEV. From cysteine to phenylalanine, the CDR3 is 14 amino acids long. Only CDR3 DNA remains: 42 bases, in frame from the first base.